These 11 T cell receptor beta chains were sequenced from one sample in a study of early T cells in non-severe SARS-CoV-2 infection. TCRdb analysed the 5' RACE reads with MiXCR anew, one entry per CDR3 protein. The sample has around 99,000 distinct CDR3 sequences; roughly 15% are singletons. The source material was whole blood, sampled at baseline. The receptor set was obtained from an adult who was a healthcare worker with PCR-confirmed SARS-CoV-2 infection or an uninfected control (not recorded which).

This clonotype was detected a few times. The chain is built from TRBV21-1 and TRBJ2-1; TRBD1, as called in the table, went unchecked against the DNA. TRBV21-1 counts as a pseudogene. This CDR3 comprises 16 residues. CDR3 amino acids: CASSKAHRGLYNEQFF. The CDR3 DNA reads TGTGCCAGCAGCAAAGCGCACAGGGGGCTTTACAATGAGCAGTTCTTC.

The chain carries TRBV19 and TRBJ1-5; D remains ambiguous. This CDR3 has 15 amino acids. V shed 5 bases and J shed 7 bases, with 18 bases lying between them. Germline loops: CDR1 LNHDA, CDR2 SQIVND (reference sequence). The CDR3 coding sequence is TGTGCCAGTAGTGCTCCTCGCGGGGAAGGCCAGCCCCAGCATTTT. Translated: CASSAPRGEGQPQHF.

The DNA for the CDR3 is TGTGCCAGCAGCTCCGACAGTCCCGGTAACACCATATATTTT. This gives the protein CASSSDSPGNTIYF. The chain uses TRBV2 and TRBJ1-3, with D tentatively TRBD1 (5 bases). Trimming shortened V by 6 bases and J by 7 bases, and 16 bases separated the two germline ends. This CDR3 is 14 amino acids long. Germline CDR1 SNHLY, CDR2 FYNNEI.

The chain is built from TRBV18 and TRBJ2-7, with 7 bases lining up with TRBD1. The CDR3 is 15 amino acids. Germline-derived CDR1 and CDR2 are KGHSH and LQKENI. V trimming: 0 bases; J trimming: 1 base; junction bases outside the gene matches: 3. In DNA, the CDR3 is TGTGCCAGCTCACCACCGGTGACAGGGTCCTACGAGCAGTACTTC. It specifies CASSPPVTGSYEQYF.

For the CDR3, the DNA is TGTGCCAGCAGTTTTAGGTTTGGTGATACGCAGTATTTT. Translating gives CASSFRFGDTQYF. This chain joins TRBV28 and TRBJ2-3; D gene unclear. The V end lost 3 bases, the J end lost 6 bases, and 10 bases lay between the germline ends. The CDR3 runs 13 residues. Per germline, CDR1 MDHEN and CDR2 SYDVKM. The whole variable domain, filled in from reference TRBV28 and TRBJ2-3, reads DVKVTQSSRYLVKRTGEKVFLECVQDMDHENMFWYRQDPGLGLRLIYFSYDVKMKEKGDIPEGYSVSREKKERFSLILESASTNQTSMYLCASSFRFGDTQYFGPGTRLTVL.

This clonotype was counted at least ten times. The J gene is TRBJ2-5, the V gene TRBV7-2; tentatively, D is TRBD1 or TRBD2 (5 bases each). V shed 4 bases and J shed 5 bases, with 17 bases lying between them. Germline V CDR1 and CDR2: SGHTA, FQGNSA. The CDR3 is made up of 15 amino acids. Here the CDR3 DNA reads TGTGCCAGCAGCTCGCACCCCAGGGAGTGGGAGACCCAGTACTTC. It translates to CASSSHPREWETQYF.

This rearrangement joins TRBV28 to TRBJ2-2; the D gene is possibly TRBD1 (6 bases). The CDR3 length is 14 residues. Germline CDR1 reads MDHEN; CDR2 reads SYDVKM. The V end was cut by 8 bases, the J end by 0 bases, with 10 bases between. The CDR3 spells CASAGASNTGELFF. CDR3 in DNA: TGTGCCAGCGCAGGGGCATCGAACACCGGGGAGCTGTTTTTT.

This clonotype was seen a handful of times. The chain couples TRBV6-1 to TRBJ2-7; TRBD2 agrees at 11 bases. Germline V gene lookup returns CDR1 MNHNS and CDR2 SASEGT. The V and J ends lost 6 bases and 2 bases, in that order; junction bases with no gene match: 9. The CDR3 is 16 amino acids. CDR3 sequence: CASSDPGTSGTYEQYF. The CDR3 coding sequence is TGTGCCAGCAGCGACCCCGGGACTAGCGGTACCTACGAGCAGTACTTC.

This clonotype was observed at least ten times. The rearrangement links TRBV6-1 to TRBJ1-5; weak D call: TRBD1 (6 bases). CDR1 is MNHNS, CDR2 SASEGT, per germline. The V end lost 6 bases, the J end lost 0 bases, and 12 bases lay between the germline ends. The CDR3 loop spans 15 amino acids. The CDR3 DNA reads as TGTGCCAGCAGCCGGACAGCCAATAGCAATCAGCCCCAGCATTTT. Its translation: CASSRTANSNQPQHF.

This clonotype turned up a few times. The V call is TRBV7-2, the J call TRBJ2-1; TRBD2 agrees at 10 bases. CDR3 length: 15 residues. Per the germline V gene, CDR1 is SGHTA and CDR2 is FQGNSA. V trimming: 5 bases; J trimming: 4 bases; junction bases outside the gene matches: 5. CDR3 sequence: CASSQQRGGYNEQFF. DNA for the CDR3: TGTGCCAGCAGCCAACAGCGGGGGGGATACAATGAGCAGTTCTTC.

This chain joins TRBV29-1 and TRBJ1-1; 7 nucleotides align to TRBD1. Germline CDR1 SQVTM, CDR2 ANQGSEA. CDR3 length: 12 residues. J gave up 9 bases and V 5 bases, and 9 bases lay outside the gene matches. As DNA, the CDR3 is TGCAGCGTTTGGGGGCAGACAGGGCAAGCTTTCTTT. Translating gives CSVWGQTGQAFF.